This T cell receptor (beta chain) originates from a study of human T cells and chemical hapten exposure (dated by TCRdb to about 2021). Study-level background: For sensitization, 2% DPC in acetone was applied to a roughly 2 cm by roughly 2 cm area of upper inner arm skin. Throughout the study period of about 22 weeks, patients also received therapeutic DPC doses to the scalp every week. Patch testing on the upper back used Finn chambers containing 0.01% DPC, with scoring done after 6 days according to International Contact Dermatitis Research Group standards. The mostly female patient cohort included alopecia areata with under or over 50% scalp involvement, alopecia totalis and alopecia universalis. Libraries were combined into a pool for sequencing, and differences in TCR yield between samples came mainly from small differences in library volumes within the pool. This study followed changes in the peripheral blood TCR repertoire in vivo during primary and secondary sensitization of alopecia patients to the hapten diphenylcyclopropenone (DPC). Patient blood was sampled pre-sensitization (week 0) and at 2, 6 and about 24 weeks after DPC sensitization. For TCR sequencing, blood came from about 29 alopecia patients at anywhere from one to four time points (pre-sensitization, 2, 6 and 24 weeks).

Including cysteine and phenylalanine, the CDR3 has 11 amino acids. This entry keeps only the CDR3 DNA: 33 bases, framed from base 1. Trimming at the junction amounts to 9 bases on V and 7 bases on J, and the germline ends lie 10 bases apart. CDR1 and CDR2 were assigned from the germline V gene as ENHRY and SYGVKD. What this sample's time point label stands for: pre-sensitization, week 0. This specimen's treatment or condition label, interpreted: therapeutic diphenylcyclopropenone sensitization with weekly scalp DPC. At every patch-test visit, the blood draw took place before the patch test was put on. Eligible patients were aged 18 to 70, diagnosed with alopecia, deemed suitable for DPC therapy, and excluded if pregnant. Total RNA was extracted from unfractionated whole blood that had been collected in Tempus Blood RNA tubes. The receptor library was made with RACE. Sequencing used a NextSeq 500. During library preparation, unique molecular identifiers were attached to individual cDNA molecules so that TCRs could be counted quantitatively and reproducibly. For every blood RNA sample, sequencing covered both the TCR alpha and TCR beta chains. The authors' pipeline ran thus. A median of roughly 99,000 TCRs per sample was observed, with a range of about 20,000 to 750,000. V, J and CDR3 annotation of the TCR reads was carried out using the Decombinator software suite. For PS versus PT1 abundance plots, all samples were subsampled to the same number of TCRs (28,000). Expanded TCRs were defined as absent before sensitization and observed at least eight times at the 2-week time point. TCRdb cleaned the public reads at Q25 with fastp, built clones with MiXCR and kept in-frame beta chains. Every distinct CDR3 protein forms one entry, paired with its most common genes and DNA. For this entry, the V and J calls and clone size follow TCRdb and not the study's own pipeline. This sample has roughly 51,000 distinct CDR3 sequences in its table, and roughly 9.8% of those were observed once. The ten biggest clones cover around 9.6% of the sample.

This clonotype was found a few times. Which antigen it targets is not known. Base-call qualities are not available, and no considerably larger clone is one nucleotide away. Overall study outcomes, separate from this receptor: Because all patients had alopecia, a presumed autoimmune disease, the immune response of the patients might differ from that of healthy individuals. The number of PT1 expanded TCRs positively correlated with patch test score, significant at thresholds 8, 16 and 32 but not 4. DPC sensitization did not change how many TCRs were above 1 in 1000 frequency, and no evidence was found of alterations in global repertoire structure. Compared with pre-sensitization or healthy control sets, expanded TCRs formed significantly more large CDR3 similarity clusters, which is consistent with antigen-driven responses. After repeated subsampling, the strength of the expansion versus patch-test correlation and the threshold at which it became significant changed.

The sequenced sample was whole blood, obtained in connection with sensitization to the hapten diphenylcyclopropenone (DPC). The V gene is TRBV10-3 and the J gene is TRBJ2-1; no D segment can be confidently identified. This TCR was recovered from a man between 40 and 49 years old with alopecia areata. Some clones in this sample may be carry-over from other donors' samples. CDR3 reads: CAIANPNEQFF. The DNA reads TGTGCCATAGCCAATCCAAATGAGCAGTTCTTC.